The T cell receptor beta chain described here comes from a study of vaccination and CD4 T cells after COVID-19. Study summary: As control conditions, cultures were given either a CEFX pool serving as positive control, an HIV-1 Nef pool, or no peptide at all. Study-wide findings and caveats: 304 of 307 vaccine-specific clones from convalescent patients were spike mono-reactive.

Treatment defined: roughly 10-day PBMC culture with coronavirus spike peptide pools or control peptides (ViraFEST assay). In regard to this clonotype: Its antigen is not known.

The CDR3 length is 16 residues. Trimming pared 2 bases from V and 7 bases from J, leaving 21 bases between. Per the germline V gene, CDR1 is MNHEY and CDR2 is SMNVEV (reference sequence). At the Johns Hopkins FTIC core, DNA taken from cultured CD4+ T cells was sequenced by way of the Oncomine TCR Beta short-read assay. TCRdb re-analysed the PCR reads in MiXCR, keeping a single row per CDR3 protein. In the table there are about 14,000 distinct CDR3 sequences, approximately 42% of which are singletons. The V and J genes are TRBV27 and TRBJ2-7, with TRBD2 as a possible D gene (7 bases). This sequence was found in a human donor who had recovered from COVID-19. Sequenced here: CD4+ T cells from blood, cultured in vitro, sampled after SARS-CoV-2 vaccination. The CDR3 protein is CASSLERGGGISEQYF. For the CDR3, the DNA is TGTGCCAGCAGTTTAGAAAGGGGGGGCGGGATAAGTGAGCAGTACTTC.